This record covers a single TCR beta chain. Authors' data handling: Amplified reference gene primers provided the basis for estimating nucleated cell counts. Method: immunoSEQ multiplex PCR; TCRdb's copy keeps in-frame clones and lacks some. The V and J calls and clone size are taken from that table; D and trimming were inferred from the DNA. In the table there are about 150,000 clones, 80% to 90% of which are singletons. This sample is drawn from a study of blood T cell repertoires in COVID-19. Study-level information: T cells, B-cell-depleted T cells, or PBMCs supplied cDNA or gDNA.

The CDR3 is 14 amino acids. Germline CDR1 is SGDLS and CDR2 is YYNGEE. With 5 bases removed from V and 6 bases from J, the gap between germline ends came to 15 bases. The Seattle site enrolled patients during active infection and followed them longitudinally. The V gene is TRBV9, the J gene TRBJ2-1, with TRBD2 as a possible D gene (7 bases). Sequences were obtained from peripheral blood. This clonotype was obtained from a man aged 18 to 30 with COVID-19, enrolled during active disease. The CDR3 here is CASSGRGKVNEQFF. CDR3 nucleotides: TGTGCCAGCAGTGGGAGGGGGAAGGTCAATGAGCAGTTCTTC.